This T cell receptor (beta chain) was identified during a study of blood T cells in healthy people across ages. CDR1 and CDR2 (germline): SNHLY, FYNNEI. The length of the CDR3 is 15 residues. The germline V and J ends were trimmed by 3 bases and 0 bases, with 10 bases remaining between them. Study-wide findings and caveats: Older age went with lower TCR beta diversity per million T cells, in a roughly linear way.

This clonotype was recorded a few times. Its antigen is as yet unknown. Alongside a J-beta primer mix, a sample-barcoded 5' primer served in a second PCR lasting about 7 to 12 cycles. With 12 random nucleotides, a template-switch adaptor tagged each individual cDNA molecule. In TCRdb, the 5' RACE reads were re-called with MiXCR into one record per CDR3 protein. Here the sample spans roughly 930,000 distinct CDR3 sequences, approximately 49% being singletons. The TCR comes from a man aged 25 to 45 in good health. The chain employs TRBV2 and TRBJ2-3, with D maybe TRBD1 (6 bases). The material sequenced was blood. CDR3 sequence: CASSDGQTSTDTQYF. CDR3 coding DNA: TGTGCCAGCAGTGACGGACAGACAAGCACAGATACGCAGTATTTT.